Listed below are T cell receptor beta chains from one sample, sequenced in a study of breast tumors, draining lymph nodes, adjacent tissues. MiXCR was run by TCRdb on the multiplex PCR reads, yielding one entry per CDR3 protein. The table includes about 22,000 distinct CDR3 sequences, roughly 60% detected once. Material: breast tumor tissue. The receptors stem from a female donor with breast cancer. Some clones in this sample may be carry-over from other donors' samples. The CDR3 runs from the conserved cysteine through the conserved F or W. A D gene is named only where the DNA matches it firmly. Expanded clones are given a class, and other clones once, few, many or no size at all.

TRBJ2-5	TRBV10-3	16	TRBD1	many	TGTGCCATCAGTGAGCCCCGTGGCAGGGGGCAAGAGACCCAGTACTTC	CAISEPRGRGQETQYF
TRBJ2-3	TRBV2	12	.	medium-sized	TGTGCCAGTAACGGAGACTACGATACGCAGTATTTT	CASNGDYDTQYF
TRBJ2-2	TRBV2	13	.	.	TGTGCCAGCAGTGAACTTGCCACCGGGGAGCTGTTTTTT	CASSELATGELFF
TRBJ2-7	TRBV5-1	15	TRBD2	.	TGCGCCAGCAGCCGGACTAGCGGGGGGGGTGACGAGCAGTACTTC	CASSRTSGGGDEQYF
TRBJ1-6	TRBV6-2/TRBV6-3	12	.	large	TGTGCCAGCAGAACAATGAGTTCACCCCTCCACTTT	CASRTMSSPLHF
TRBJ2-1	TRBV13	16	TRBD2	many	TGTGCCAGCAGCCCACCCCCGGGACTAGTCATGTCTGAGCAGTTCTTC	CASSPPPGLVMSEQFF
TRBJ2-5	TRBV15	16	TRBD2	.	TGTGCCACCAGCAGAGCCGGGGGGAGATTAGGGGAGACCCAGTACTTC	CATSRAGGRLGETQYF
TRBJ1-2	TRBV20-1	12	.	.	TGCAGTGCTGCTGGGGAGAACTATGGCTACACCTTC	CSAAGENYGYTF
TRBJ2-5	TRBV30	14	.	.	TGTGCCTGGAGTATAACAGGGCACGGGGGGACCCAGTACTTC	CAWSITGHGGTQYF
TRBJ2-1	TRBV6-4	15	TRBD2	many	TGTGCCAGCAGTGAAGTAGCGGGGGGGAGCAATGAGCAGTTCTTC	CASSEVAGGSNEQFF
TRBJ1-1	TRBV12-3/TRBV12-4	13	.	many	TGTGCCAGCAGTTTAGAGGATCTATCTGAAGCTTTCTTT	CASSLEDLSEAFF
TRBJ2-1	TRBV11-2	15	TRBD2	.	TGTGCCAGCAGCTCCGGGACTAGCGAGGACAATGAGCAGTTCTTC	CASSSGTSEDNEQFF
TRBJ1-6	TRBV20-1	13	.	once	TGCAGTGCGTCGTGGGGCTCTAATTCACCCCTCCACTTT	CSASWGSNSPLHF